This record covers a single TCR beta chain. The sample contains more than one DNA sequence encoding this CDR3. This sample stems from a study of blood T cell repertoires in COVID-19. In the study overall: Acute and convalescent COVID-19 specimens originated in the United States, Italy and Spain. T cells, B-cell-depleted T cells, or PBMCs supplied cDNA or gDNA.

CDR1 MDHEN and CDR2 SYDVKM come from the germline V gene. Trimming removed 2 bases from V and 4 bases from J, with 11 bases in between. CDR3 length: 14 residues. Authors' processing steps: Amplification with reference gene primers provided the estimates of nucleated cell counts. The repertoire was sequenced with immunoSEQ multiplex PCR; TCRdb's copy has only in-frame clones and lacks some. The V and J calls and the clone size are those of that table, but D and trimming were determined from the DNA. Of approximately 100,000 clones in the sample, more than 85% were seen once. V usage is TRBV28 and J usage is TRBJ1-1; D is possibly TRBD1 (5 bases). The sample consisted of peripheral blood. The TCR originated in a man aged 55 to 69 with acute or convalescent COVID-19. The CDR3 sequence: CASSLRRGGTEAFF. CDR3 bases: TGTGCCAGCAGTTTACGAAGGGGAGGCACTGAAGCTTTCTTT.